There are many counts of the clone carrying this T cell receptor (beta chain). Its specificity is unknown. Germline values: CDR1 SGDLS, CDR2 YYNGEE. CDR3 length: 17 residues. V lost 3 bases and J lost 4, with 20 bases in between. The sample is drawn from a study of response to subunit inactivated influenza vaccine. Study outcomes and limitations: Authors suggested each seasonal flu vaccination may recruit only limited numbers of new T cells.

TCRdb re-derived calls from the RT-PCR reads in MiXCR, one entry per CDR3 protein. The sample includes 400,000 to 650,000 distinct CDR3 sequences, around 7.7% of them seen just once. This sequence joins TRBV9 and TRBJ2-1; the D gene is possibly TRBD2 (5 bases). The material was PBMCs from blood, obtained roughly 24 months after vaccination. The sequence was obtained from a man aged 50 to 69 who received an inactivated influenza vaccine. The CDR3 is CASSASYLGDRYNEQFF. The CDR3 region has the DNA TGTGCCAGCAGCGCCTCATATCTCGGGGATCGATACAATGAGCAGTTCTTC.